The T cell receptor beta chain under discussion was sequenced for a study of PD-L1 blockade in urothelial cancer. Study as a whole: Blood analysis was done at 3 weeks (second dose) and 6 weeks after treatment began. Typically, measured as a median, blood samples had 140,000 or so T cells.

For each patient, 1 to 8 samples were obtained, pretreatment and on-treatment. Some clones are missing from TCRdb's copy, which holds only in-frame ones; the method was immunoSEQ multiplex PCR. This sample has about 45,000 clones, with approximately 90% found just once. Germline assignment: CDR1 MNHNS and CDR2 SASEGT. J gave up 4 bases and V 10 bases, and 11 bases lay outside the gene matches. The CDR3 has 15 residues. The sample consisted of PBMCs, taken around atezolizumab (anti-PD-L1) treatment. This TCR was sampled from a man aged 80 or over with urothelial cancer. The rearrangement uses TRBV6-1 and TRBJ2-5, with 11 bases identical to TRBD2. Here the CDR3 DNA reads TGTGCCAACTCCCCCGTAGCGGGAGGGTCAGAGACCCAGTACTTC. The encoded protein is CANSPVAGGSETQYF.